The source of this T cell receptor (beta chain) is a study of blood T cells in healthy people across ages. A second PCR of roughly 7 to 11 cycles used a sample-barcoded 5' primer and a J-beta primer mix. TCRdb processed the 5' RACE reads anew with MiXCR; each CDR3 protein has one entry. The sample has 800,000 or so distinct CDR3 sequences, approximately 59% seen once. Trimming cost V 0 bases and J 11 bases, with 11 bases left between them. The length of the CDR3 is 13 residues. Germline CDR1 LGHNA, CDR2 YSLEER. This clonotype was counted only a few times. Specimen: blood. This sequence originates from a man aged 25 to 40 in good health. The chain links TRBV4-3 to TRBJ2-4; a possible D gene is TRBD2 (5 bases). CDR3 bases: TGCGCCAGCAGCCAAGATACGGGGAGCGTTCAGTACTTC. Protein product: CASSQDTGSVQYF.